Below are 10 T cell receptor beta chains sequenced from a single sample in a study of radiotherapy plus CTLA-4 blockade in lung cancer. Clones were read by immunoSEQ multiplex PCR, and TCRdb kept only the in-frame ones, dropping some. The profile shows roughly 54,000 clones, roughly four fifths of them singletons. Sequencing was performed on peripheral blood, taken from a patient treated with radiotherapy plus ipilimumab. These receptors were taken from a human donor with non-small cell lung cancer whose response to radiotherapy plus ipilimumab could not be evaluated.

This CDR3 is CASSLLHGVSNEQFF. CDR3 DNA sequence: TGTGCCAGCAGCTTATTGCACGGGGTTAGCAATGAGCAGTTCTTC. The rearrangement joins TRBV7-3 to TRBJ2-1, with D perhaps matching TRBD2 (5 bases). Germline CDR1 and CDR2: SGHTA and FQGTGA. Trimming left V 2 bases short and J 6 bases short, with 14 bases between. The CDR3 runs to 15 residues.

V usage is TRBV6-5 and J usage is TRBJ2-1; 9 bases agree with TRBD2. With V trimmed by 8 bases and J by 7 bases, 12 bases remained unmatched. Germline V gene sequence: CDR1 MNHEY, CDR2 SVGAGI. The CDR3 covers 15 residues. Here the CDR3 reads CASAQGLAGWNEQFF. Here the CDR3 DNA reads TGTGCCAGCGCACAGGGGCTAGCGGGATGGAATGAGCAGTTCTTC.

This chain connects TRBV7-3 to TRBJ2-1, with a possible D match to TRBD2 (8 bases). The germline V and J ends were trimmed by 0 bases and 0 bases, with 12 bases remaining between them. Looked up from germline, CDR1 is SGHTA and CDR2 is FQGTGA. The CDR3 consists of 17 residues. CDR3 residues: CASSLTSGDSSYNEQFF. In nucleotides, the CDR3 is TGTGCCAGCAGCTTAACTAGCGGGGACAGCTCCTACAATGAGCAGTTCTTC.

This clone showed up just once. The CDR3 bases are TGTGCCAGCAGCTTGCAGCGGACCCCTGGCTACACCTTC. Its protein is CASSLQRTPGYTF. The gene calls are TRBV7-2 and TRBJ1-2; D unresolved. CDR3 length: 13 residues. V lost 3 bases to trimming and J lost 7 bases, with 12 bases between them. The germline V gene encodes CDR1 SGHTA and CDR2 FQGNSA.

The CDR3 region is CASSRNGRKTGQPQHF. The DNA for the CDR3 is TGTGCCAGCAGTCGCAACGGTAGGAAGACAGGACAGCCCCAGCATTTT. The chain combines TRBV28 with TRBJ1-5; TRBD1 is a possible D gene (6 bases). From germline, CDR1 is MDHEN and CDR2 SYDVKM. Deletions cut 5 bases from V and 7 bases from J, with 21 bases between. The CDR3 runs 16 residues.

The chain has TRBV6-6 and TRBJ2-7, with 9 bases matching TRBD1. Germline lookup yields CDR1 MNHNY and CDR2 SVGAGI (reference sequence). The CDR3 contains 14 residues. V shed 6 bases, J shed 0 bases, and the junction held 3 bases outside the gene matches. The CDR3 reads CASRRGQGSYEQYF. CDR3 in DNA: TGTGCCAGCAGGAGGGGACAGGGCTCCTACGAGCAGTACTTC.

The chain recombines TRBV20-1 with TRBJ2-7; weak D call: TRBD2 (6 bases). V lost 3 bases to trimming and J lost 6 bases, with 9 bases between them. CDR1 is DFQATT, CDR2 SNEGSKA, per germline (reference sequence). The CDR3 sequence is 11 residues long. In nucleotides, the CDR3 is TGCAGTGCTAGCGGGGGATTCGAGCAGTACTTC. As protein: CSASGGFEQYF.

The CDR3 region has the DNA TGTGCCAGCAAGACAGCGGGAGTCGATACGCAGTATTTT. Encoded protein: CASKTAGVDTQYF. V and J are TRBV6-1 and TRBJ2-3, with TRBD2 identical over 8 bases. The V gene end was trimmed by 7 bases and the J gene end by 6 bases; junction bases not matched to a gene: 6. Germline CDR1 and CDR2: MNHNS and SASEGT. The CDR3 has 13 residues.

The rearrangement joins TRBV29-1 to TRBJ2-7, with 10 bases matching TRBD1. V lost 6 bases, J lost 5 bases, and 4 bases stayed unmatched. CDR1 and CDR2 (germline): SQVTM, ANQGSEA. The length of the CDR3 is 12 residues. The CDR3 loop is CSVGQGIHEQYF. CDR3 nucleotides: TGCAGCGTGGGACAGGGGATCCACGAGCAGTACTTC.

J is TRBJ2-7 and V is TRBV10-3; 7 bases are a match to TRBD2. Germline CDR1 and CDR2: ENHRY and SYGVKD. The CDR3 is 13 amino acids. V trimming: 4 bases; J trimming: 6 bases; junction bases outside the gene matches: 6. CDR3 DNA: TGTGCCATCAGTGGCAGGGAGGGGAGCGAGCAGTACTTC. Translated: CAISGREGSEQYF.